This T cell receptor (beta chain) was observed in a study of blood T cells in healthy people across ages (dated by TCRdb to the mid-2010s). Describing the broader study: Template switching captured roughly one uniquely barcoded TCR beta cDNA molecule per two T cells in model experiments. Age-related changes in TCR beta repertoire diversity were measured in the study by deep sequencing normalized with unique cDNA molecular identifiers. The donors were split into four age groups: young (average 16 years), middle-aged (about 40), aged (about 56) and long-lived (under 90). Two additional independent replicas of 1 million unique cDNA reads from the same blood draw were analyzed for two donors (one aged 18 to 29 and one aged 80 or older).

The donors were a few dozen Caucasian individuals from Russia, aged roughly 6 to 90 years, who were systemically healthy. Each donor gave approximately 10 milliliters of peripheral blood, collected into EDTA-treated Vacutainer tubes. PBMCs were isolated by Ficoll-Paque density-gradient centrifugation, with at least 6 million obtained per sample. Total RNA, at least 6 micrograms per sample, was extracted from PBMCs with Trizol reagent. For every donor, flow cytometry on a PBMC aliquot measured the percentage of naive CD45RAhigh/CD27high T cells. Measured from the cysteine to the phenylalanine, the CDR3 is 15 residues long. Only the CDR3 DNA is retained, 45 bases long and in frame from the first base. V loses 5 bases at its end and J loses 4 bases; junction bases beyond the gene matches: 8. As encoded in the germline V gene, CDR1 is MDHEN while CDR2 is SYDVKM. Library method: 5' RACE. Reads for this sample came from an Illumina HiSeq 2500. A second PCR of 7 to 11 cycles was performed with a sample-barcoded 5' primer and a J-beta primer mix. A template-switch 5' adaptor carrying 12 random nucleotides introduced a unique molecular identifier onto each TCR beta cDNA molecule. Each sample yielded at least 2.5 million CDR3-containing paired-end reads. First-strand cDNA was synthesized from all RNA with the Mint cDNA synthesis kit, primed by a TRBC-specific oligonucleotide. All cDNA was treated with uracil-DNA glycosylase and then went through a first 18-cycle PCR with the universal primers M1SS and BC2_uni_R. Per the original workflow: For normalization, 1 million high-quality reads, each with a distinct molecular identifier, were randomly selected from each sample. Instead of being binned into consensus sequences, reads with shared molecular identifiers were discarded. CDR3 identification, clonotype clustering and error correction used MiTCR with a Q25 quality threshold and the strictest error-elimination algorithm. A nonparametric unseen species model with Euler transformation was used to estimate a lower bound on total TCR beta diversity. TCRdb passed the public sequencing reads through fastp at Q25 and MiXCR, retaining productive beta sequences. Entries are consolidated by CDR3 protein sequence, retaining the most common genes and DNA. None of the V and J calls come from the authors' own analysis; TCRdb made them. In this sample the table shows around 990,000 distinct CDR3 sequences, less than 25% of which occur a single time. The top ten hold approximately 0.7% of the sample.

Findings and caveats that apply to the study as a whole: Estimates of total diversity from one million sequenced T cells were regarded as lower bounds and underestimates. Because donor CMV infection status was unknown, age-related changes in expanded clonotypes were potentially confounded. Observed TCR beta diversity per million T cells fell roughly linearly with age, and a significant reduction was already apparent by age approximately 41. The long-lived group showed more naive CD4+ T cells, fewer expanded clones and increased TCR diversity than the aged group, suggesting age selection. Since profiling was done on bulk unsorted PBMCs, naive and antigen-experienced compartments could not be conclusively compared. The percentage of naive T cells measured by flow cytometry correlated strongly with observed TCR beta diversity.

With regard to this clonotype: Its antigen target is currently unknown. There are no base qualities to consult, and no much larger clone falls within one base.

This sample was also put to use in a study of T cells of mothers and their children. The other study reports the following: Nine systemically healthy Caucasian individuals served as donors, namely three mothers together with their six children. cDNA synthesis consumed the entire amount of extracted RNA, loaded at about 1.6 ug RNA in each 15 ul reaction. In the second PCR, the M1S primer added sample barcodes and 2-4 random nucleotides. More than 9.5 million TCR beta CDR3 reads were obtained from each mother, and roughly 3.1 million reads were obtained from each child. Thymic selection shapes the output of TCR recombination in a similar way in related and unrelated pairs, and inherited differences have a minor effect. Normalized repertoire overlap was always slightly but never significantly higher in related than unrelated mother-child pairs. No persistent microchimeric T cell clones were found, with a detection sensitivity of approximately 100 clones per million clonotypes. Deep NGS was used in the study to compare the TCR beta repertoires of mothers and children and to look for features that separate related mother-child pairs from unrelated individuals. Mothers averaged about 40 +/- 4 years of age and children averaged approximately 11 +/- 4 years. After adapter ligation with NEBNext reagents, the libraries were sequenced on Illumina HiSeq 2000 with 100+100 nt paired-end reads. Mother and child libraries were prepared a month apart and sequenced in separate runs to prevent cross-contamination. For each donor, between 500,000 and 2,000,000 distinct TCR beta clonotypes were identified. Naive TCR beta clonotypes were estimated from low-frequency clonotypes matched to each donor's FACS-determined naive share, without sorting.

The rearranged chain carries TRBV28 and TRBJ1-1, and 9 bases in between align with TRBD1. The sequenced sample was blood. The TCR was taken from a girl aged 2 to 9 in good health. The bases are TGTGCCAGCAGTATTGCGGACAGGGGAGTCACTGAAGCTTTCTTT. Translated, it gives CASSIADRGVTEAFF.